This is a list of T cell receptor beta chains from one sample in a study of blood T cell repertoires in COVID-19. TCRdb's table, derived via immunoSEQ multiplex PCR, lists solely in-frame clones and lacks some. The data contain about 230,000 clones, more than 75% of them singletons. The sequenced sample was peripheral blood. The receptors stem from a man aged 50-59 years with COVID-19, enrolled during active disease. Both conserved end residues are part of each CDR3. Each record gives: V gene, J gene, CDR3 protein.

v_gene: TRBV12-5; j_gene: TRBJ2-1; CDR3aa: CASGLVQQGLAGVWIYNEQFF
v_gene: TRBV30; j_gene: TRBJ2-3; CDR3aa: CAWLTADTQYF
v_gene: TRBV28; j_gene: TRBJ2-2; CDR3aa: CASSYTNYPGELFF
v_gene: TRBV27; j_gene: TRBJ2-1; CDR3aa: CASSLLAGSYNEQFF
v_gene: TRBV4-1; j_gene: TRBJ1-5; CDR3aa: CASSQAMFGQVNQPQHF
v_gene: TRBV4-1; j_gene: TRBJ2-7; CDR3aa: CASSLSGTGDYEQYF
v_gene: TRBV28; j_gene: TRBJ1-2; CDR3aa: CASSFMAGVFPNYGYTF
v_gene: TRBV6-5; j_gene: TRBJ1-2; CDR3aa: CASSHLTGGYGYTF
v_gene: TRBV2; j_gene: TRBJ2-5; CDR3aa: CASRWGRAEETQYF
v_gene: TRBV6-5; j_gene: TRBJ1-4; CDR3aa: CASKQGLANEKLFF
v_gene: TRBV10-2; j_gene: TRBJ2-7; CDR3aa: CASSEVKSSSYEQYF
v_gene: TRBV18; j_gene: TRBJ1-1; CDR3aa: CASSPRLVGSNTEAFF
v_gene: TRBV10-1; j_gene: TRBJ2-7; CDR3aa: CASSEYQTGYEQYF
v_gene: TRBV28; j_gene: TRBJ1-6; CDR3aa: CASSLFAESSYNSPLHF
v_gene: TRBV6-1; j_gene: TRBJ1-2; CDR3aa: CASSERQGGGYTF
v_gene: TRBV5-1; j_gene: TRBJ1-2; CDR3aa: CASSEGQNYGYTF
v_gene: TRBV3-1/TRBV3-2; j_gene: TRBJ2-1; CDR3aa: CASSQEERGGWFPYNEQFF
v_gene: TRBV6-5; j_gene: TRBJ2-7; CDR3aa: CASSSRTVVPYEQYF
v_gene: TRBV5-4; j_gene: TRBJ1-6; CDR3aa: CASSLDTGTGDYNSPLHF
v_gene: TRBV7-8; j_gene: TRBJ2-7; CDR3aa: CASSSSIAGGAYEQYF
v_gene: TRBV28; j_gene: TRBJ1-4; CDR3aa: CASSLSGVNEKLFF
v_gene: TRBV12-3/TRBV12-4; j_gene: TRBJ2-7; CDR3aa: CASSVHRGEQYF
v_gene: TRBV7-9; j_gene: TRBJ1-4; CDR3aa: CASSLAQLGMGPEKLFF
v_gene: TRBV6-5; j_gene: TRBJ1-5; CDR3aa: CASTRQAQGDQPQHF
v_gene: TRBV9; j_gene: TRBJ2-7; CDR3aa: CASSTSSTGRSEQYF
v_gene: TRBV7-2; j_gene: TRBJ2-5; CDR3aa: CASSLRLAGATQYF
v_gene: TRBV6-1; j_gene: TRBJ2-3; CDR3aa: CASSDFRERGTDTQYF
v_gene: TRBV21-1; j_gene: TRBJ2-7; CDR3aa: CASSKMAVSYEQYF
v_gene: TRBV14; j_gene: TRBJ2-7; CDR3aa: CASSQDRDRGRFGLDSYEQYF
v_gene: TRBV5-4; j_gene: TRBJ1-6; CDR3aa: CASRYRGGSYNSPLHF
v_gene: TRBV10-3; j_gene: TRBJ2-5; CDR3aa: CAIRGLAGGNYQETQYF
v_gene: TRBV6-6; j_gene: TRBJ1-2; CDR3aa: CASSANSLRDRGPLNYGYTF
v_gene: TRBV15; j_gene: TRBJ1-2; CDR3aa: CATSRDLLGYGYTF
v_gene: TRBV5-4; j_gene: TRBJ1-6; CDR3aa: CASSLVPRGRNSPLHF
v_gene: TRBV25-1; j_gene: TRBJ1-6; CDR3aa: CASSDIQGFNSPLHF
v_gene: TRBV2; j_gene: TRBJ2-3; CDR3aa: CASSEAPGRGEADTQYF
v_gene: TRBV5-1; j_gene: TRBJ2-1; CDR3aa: CASSPGLAGGPGNEQFF
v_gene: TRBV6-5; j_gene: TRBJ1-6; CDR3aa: CASNYGVRSPLHF
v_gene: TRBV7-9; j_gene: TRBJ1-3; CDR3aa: CASSLGWTGASSGNTIYF
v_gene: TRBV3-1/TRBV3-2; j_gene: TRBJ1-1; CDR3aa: CASSPKWAMNTEAFF
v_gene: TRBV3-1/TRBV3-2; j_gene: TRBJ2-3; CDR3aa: CASSYTGVTDTQYF
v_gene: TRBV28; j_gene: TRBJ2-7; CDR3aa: CASSLGGTAAYEQYF
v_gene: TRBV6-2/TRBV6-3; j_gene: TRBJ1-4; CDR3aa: CASSNGQYLEKLFF
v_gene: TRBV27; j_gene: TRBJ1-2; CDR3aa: CASRFTGNYGYTF
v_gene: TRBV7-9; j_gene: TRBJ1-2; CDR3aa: CASSLPGTGNYGYTF
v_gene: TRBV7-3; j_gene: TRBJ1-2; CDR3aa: CASSPDRVSGYTF
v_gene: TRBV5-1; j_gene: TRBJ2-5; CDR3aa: CASSLVAGTLETQYF